A selection of T cell receptor beta chains follows, all from one sample in a study of blood T cell repertoires in COVID-19. Generated by immunoSEQ multiplex PCR, the TCRdb table keeps only in-frame clones and is missing some. The table records over 110,000 clones, 84% of them present only once. The sequenced material came from peripheral blood. Every receptor here comes from a man between 60 and 75 years old with active or convalescent COVID-19. CDR3s include the opening cysteine and the closing phenylalanine or tryptophan. The D gene is left open where the match is weak. Clone sizes are given selectively: once, few, many, or a class where the clone is expanded.

.,.,TRBV18,TRBJ1-2,CASSHSDRSGGYTF,TGTGCCAGCTCACACTCTGACAGGTCCGGCGGCTACACCTTC
.,.,TRBV7-2,TRBJ2-4,CASSTQGLVKNIQYF,TGTGCCAGCAGCACTCAGGGGCTGGTCAAAAACATTCAGTACTTC
.,.,TRBV10-3,TRBJ1-4,CAISPSQGRLKTNEKLFF,TGTGCCATCAGCCCCTCACAGGGAAGGCTTAAAACTAATGAAAAACTGTTTTTT
.,.,TRBV19,TRBJ1-3,CASSITRGLAGNTIYF,TGTGCCAGTAGTATTACCAGGGGACTAGCTGGAAACACCATATATTTT
.,.,TRBV7-9,TRBJ1-2,CASSSGGQSYGYTF,TGTGCCAGCAGCTCCGGGGGTCAGAGCTATGGCTACACCTTC
TRBD1,.,TRBV15,TRBJ1-3,CATSDETGGGSRRNTIYF,TGTGCCACCAGCGATGAGACAGGAGGGGGCTCGAGAAGAAACACCATATATTTT
.,once,TRBV4-3,TRBJ2-3,CASSQVPTSTDTQYF,TGCGCCAGCAGCCAAGTTCCTACTAGCACAGATACGCAGTATTTT
.,.,TRBV7-2,TRBJ2-2,CASSLKPDRNTGELFF,TGTGCCAGCAGCTTAAAACCAGACAGGAACACCGGGGAGCTGTTTTTT
.,.,TRBV19,TRBJ1-3,CASSKVRQPSGNTIYF,TGTGCCAGTAGTAAGGTGAGACAGCCCTCTGGAAACACCATATATTTT
TRBD1,.,TRBV6-5,TRBJ2-3,CASTRSGTGADTQYF,TGTGCCAGCACCAGATCGGGGACAGGGGCAGATACGCAGTATTTT
TRBD1,.,TRBV4-2,TRBJ1-2,CASSQPGTGRLVRDGYTF,TGTGCCAGCAGCCAACCCGGGACAGGGAGATTGGTCCGGGATGGCTACACCTTC
.,.,TRBV19,TRBJ2-1,CASSIYSGSNEQFF,TGTGCCAGTAGTATCTATAGCGGCTCCAATGAGCAGTTCTTC
TRBD1,.,TRBV19,TRBJ2-2,CASSGRTGRTGELFF,TGTGCCAGTAGTGGACGGACAGGGCGCACCGGGGAGCTGTTTTTT
TRBD2,.,TRBV19,TRBJ2-1,CASSAKTSGSNNEQFF,TGTGCCAGTAGTGCTAAGACTAGCGGGAGCAACAATGAGCAGTTCTTC
TRBD2,.,TRBV7-6,TRBJ2-3,CASSSGPPGLAVSTDTQYF,TGTGCCAGCAGCTCCGGCCCACCGGGACTAGCGGTTAGCACAGATACGCAGTATTTT
.,.,TRBV5-1,TRBJ2-1,CASCSQDSTNEQFF,TGCGCCAGCTGTTCCCAGGACTCCACCAATGAGCAGTTCTTC
TRBD2,.,TRBV5-6,TRBJ2-3,CASTLLTGGSDTQYF,TGTGCCAGCACCCTTTTAACGGGAGGCTCAGATACGCAGTATTTT
TRBD2,once,TRBV10-3,TRBJ2-2,CAISESTGLAGRNTGELFF,TGTGCCATCAGTGAGTCGACGGGGCTAGCGGGAAGGAACACCGGGGAGCTGTTTTTT
.,.,TRBV29-1,TRBJ1-2,CSVSDYGYTF,TGCAGCGTCTCAGACTATGGCTACACCTTC
.,once,TRBV5-4,TRBJ2-6,CASSLNFQFGANVLTF,TGTGCCAGCAGCTTGAATTTCCAATTTGGGGCCAACGTCCTGACTTTC
.,.,TRBV4-3,TRBJ1-3,CASSQDWSGNGNTIYF,TGCGCCAGCAGCCAAGATTGGTCAGGGAATGGAAACACCATATATTTT
TRBD2,.,TRBV18,TRBJ2-3,CASSPPLLAGDTDTQYF,TGTGCCAGCTCACCCCCCTTGTTAGCGGGGGACACAGATACGCAGTATTTT
.,.,TRBV5-1,TRBJ1-3,CASSSEGPGNTIYF,TGCGCCAGCAGCTCAGAGGGCCCTGGAAACACCATATATTTT
TRBD2,.,TRBV7-9,TRBJ2-3,CASSLGTSGSLTDTQYF,TGTGCCAGCAGCTTAGGGACTAGCGGGAGTTTAACAGATACGCAGTATTTT
TRBD1,once,TRBV30,TRBJ1-5,CAWSSGQGNQPQHF,TGTGCCTGGAGTTCAGGACAGGGCAATCAGCCCCAGCATTTT
TRBD2,once,TRBV6-5,TRBJ2-1,CASSYWGEGRDEQFF,TGTGCCAGCAGTTACTGGGGGGAGGGCCGAGATGAGCAGTTCTTC
.,.,TRBV2,TRBJ1-2,CASSVQSTNYGYTF,TGTGCCAGCAGTGTCCAATCTACGAACTATGGCTACACCTTC